A selection of T cell receptor beta chains follows, all from one sample in a study of shared clonotypes between healthy human individuals. Some clones are missing from TCRdb's copy, which holds only in-frame ones; the method was immunoSEQ multiplex PCR. The sample shows more than 1.2 million clones, around 98.5% of them seen only once. Sequences were obtained from naive CD4+ T cells sorted from blood. The receptors derive from a man aged 25-45 years in good health. CDR3s leave out the opening cysteine and the closing phenylalanine or tryptophan. The order of the fields is CDR3 protein, J gene, V gene.

cdr3_aa: ASREQGTDTQY
j_call: TRBJ2-3
v_call: TRBV19

cdr3_aa: ASSDPDRVEETQY
j_call: TRBJ2-5
v_call: TRBV25-1

cdr3_aa: ASFSDPNQPQH
j_call: TRBJ1-5
v_call: TRBV18

cdr3_aa: ASSKGSLAGDEQY
j_call: TRBJ2-7
v_call: TRBV21-1

cdr3_aa: ASSPRVSYEQY
j_call: TRBJ2-7
v_call: TRBV18

cdr3_aa: ASSLGEPTEAF
j_call: TRBJ1-1
v_call: TRBV5-6

cdr3_aa: ASSATGANTEAF
j_call: TRBJ1-1
v_call: TRBV7-8

cdr3_aa: ASSTFTGAGGYGYT
j_call: TRBJ1-2
v_call: TRBV28

cdr3_aa: ASSRGGAKAEAF
j_call: TRBJ1-1
v_call: TRBV9

cdr3_aa: ASSLGRGQGVYEQY
j_call: TRBJ2-7
v_call: TRBV7-8

cdr3_aa: ASSVGTSGSTYEQY
j_call: TRBJ2-7
v_call: TRBV9

cdr3_aa: ASTFYGTTLYEQY
j_call: TRBJ2-7
v_call: TRBV5-1

cdr3_aa: SVPQGSETQY
j_call: TRBJ2-5
v_call: TRBV29-1

cdr3_aa: ASSRQGSQETQY
j_call: TRBJ2-5
v_call: TRBV5-6

cdr3_aa: ASSFDRGPDGYT
j_call: TRBJ1-2
v_call: TRBV7-2

cdr3_aa: ASSLVPSFSYNEQF
j_call: TRBJ2-1
v_call: TRBV5-1